These 24 T cell receptor beta chains share one sample of origin, sequenced in a study of T-cell reconstitution after alpha-beta-depleted transplantation in children. TCRbeta library preparation incorporated unique molecular identifiers. TCRdb re-derived calls from the PCR reads in MiXCR, one entry per CDR3 protein. The profile shows some 180,000 distinct CDR3 sequences, approximately 6.9% of them singletons. The input for sequencing was PBMCs, taken before TCRalphabeta/CD19-depleted stem cell transplant. These receptor sequences come from a boy aged 2 to 10 with acute lymphoblastic leukemia, due to receive a stem cell transplant.

With respect to this clonotype: A single base separates this from a much larger clone, so it may be a read error. The chain carries TRBV29-1 and TRBJ2-1, with D tentatively TRBD2 (5 bases). The length of the CDR3 is 15 residues. Germline V gives CDR1 SQVTM, CDR2 ANQGSEA. CDR3 in DNA: TGCAGCGTTGACGGCGGGTCGAGCTCCTACAATGTGCAGTTCTTC. It is translated as CSVDGGSSSYNVQFF.

This clonotype appeared many times. The chain employs TRBV29-1 and TRBJ2-7; maybe TRBD1 (6 bases). This CDR3 region has 11 residues. Between the trimmed V and J ends, which lost 7 bases and 5 bases, there was a span of 12 bases. CDR1 and CDR2 from the germline V gene are SQVTM and ANQGSEA. CDR3 nucleotides: TGCAGCGCTGGCAGGGGTAACGAGCAGTACTTC. It is translated as CSAGRGNEQYF.

This clonotype appeared many times. The rearrangement links TRBV10-3 to TRBJ2-5; weak D call: TRBD1 (5 bases). CDR1 is ENHRY, CDR2 SYGVKD, per germline. V lost 0 bases and J lost 3, with 11 bases in between. The CDR3 sequence is 15 residues long. CDR3 nucleotides: TGTGCCATCAGTGAGTCGCCCAGGGCAGAAGAGACCCAGTACTTC. This encodes CAISESPRAEETQYF.

This rearrangement joins TRBV15 to TRBJ2-5; D uncertain. This CDR3 contains 14 residues. Germline CDR1 and CDR2: LNHNV and YYDKDF (reference sequence). Trimming removed 5 bases from V and 4 bases from J, with 14 bases in between. CDR3 sequence reads: CATSPGNDRETQYF. The CDR3 DNA follows: TGTGCCACCAGCCCCGGAAATGATCGAGAGACCCAGTACTTC.

The gene calls are TRBV9 and TRBJ2-7; perhaps D is TRBD1 or TRBD2 (6 bases each). Per germline, CDR1 SGDLS and CDR2 YYNGEE. The V end was cut by 4 bases, the J end by 6 bases, with 11 bases between. The CDR3 runs 12 residues. The CDR3 region has the DNA TGTGCCAGCAGCCCGGGGGCTTCCGAGCAGTACTTC. Translating it yields CASSPGASEQYF. The full variable domain, with the rest looked up from reference TRBV9 and TRBJ2-7, is DSGVTQTPKHLITATGQRVTLRCSPRSGDLSVYWYQQSLDQGLQFLIQYYNGEERAKGNILERFSAQQFPDLHSELNLSSLELGDSALYFCASSPGASEQYFGPGTRLTVT.

This clonotype was found a few times. This chain connects TRBV7-8 to TRBJ2-5; TRBD1 is a possible D gene (6 bases). Deletions cut 2 bases from V and 5 bases from J, with 18 bases between. This CDR3 is 16 amino acids long. Germline assignment: CDR1 SGHVS and CDR2 FQNEAQ. The CDR3 DNA is TGTGCCAGCAGCTTATACCGGGACACCTCACGGGAGACCCAGTACTTC. Protein product: CASSLYRDTSRETQYF.

This clonotype showed up many times. The rearrangement joins TRBV6-1 to TRBJ1-3; unclear D gene. Trimming removed 6 bases from V and 0 bases from J, with 18 bases in between. Germline assignment: CDR1 MNHNS and CDR2 SASEGT. The CDR3 is made up of 17 amino acids. The CDR3 region is CASSRRAESFSGNTIYF. The DNA of the CDR3 is TGTGCCAGCAGCAGAAGGGCGGAATCCTTCTCTGGAAACACCATATATTTT.

The CDR3 sequence is CSPPGDRTGYTF. For the CDR3, the DNA is TGCAGTCCACCGGGGGACAGGACAGGCTACACCTTC. V and J are TRBV20-1 and TRBJ1-2, with 8 bases that match TRBD1. V gave up 8 bases and J gave up 8 bases; unmatched junction bases: 10. This CDR3 region has 12 residues. CDR1 and CDR2 (germline): DFQATT, SNEGSKA (reference sequence).

The rearrangement links TRBV12-3 or TRBV12-4 to TRBJ1-2, with 8 bases aligning to TRBD1. The trim removed 3 bases at V and 6 bases at J, leaving 6 bases unmatched. The CDR3 loop spans 14 amino acids. For the CDR3, the DNA is TGTGCCAGCAGTTTTCGGTGGGACAGGAATGGCTACACCTTC. Translation gives CASSFRWDRNGYTF.

This clonotype was picked up a small number of times. The V gene is TRBV3-1, the J gene TRBJ1-6; D not certain. This CDR3 region has 15 residues. The V and J ends lost 8 bases and 6 bases respectively, with 17 bases between them. Germline CDR1 and CDR2: LGHDT and YNNKEL (reference sequence). DNA for the CDR3: TGTGCCAGCGCTACGGAGGGTCCCGGTAATTCACCCCTCCACTTT. Translation: CASATEGPGNSPLHF.

This clonotype was counted at least ten times. This chain connects TRBV12-3 or TRBV12-4 to TRBJ2-3; D not resolved. The V end lost 4 bases, the J end lost 2 bases, and 10 bases lay between the germline ends. This CDR3 contains 14 residues. For the CDR3, the DNA is TGTGCCAGCAGTTACAAAGTCTTCACAGATACGCAGTATTTT. It is translated as CASSYKVFTDTQYF.

The chain is built from TRBV6-1 and TRBJ1-5; D is undetermined. Deletions cut 4 bases from V and 5 bases from J, with 9 bases between. The CDR3 contains 13 residues. Germline V gives CDR1 MNHNS, CDR2 SASEGT. The CDR3 is CASSAFRDQPQHF. The CDR3, as DNA: TGTGCCAGCAGTGCTTTTAGGGATCAGCCCCAGCATTTT.

This clonotype was recorded a few times. This chain joins TRBV7-9 and TRBJ2-7; D call uncertain. From germline, CDR1 is SEHNR and CDR2 FQNEAQ (reference sequence). V was cut by 5 bases and J by 2 bases, with 10 bases left in between. The CDR3 totals 13 residues. The CDR3 here is CASSHPSAYEQYF. The CDR3 DNA sequence: TGTGCCAGCAGCCACCCCTCCGCCTACGAGCAGTACTTC.

This clonotype was recorded many times. The chain couples TRBV7-2 to TRBJ1-5; a weak D match, TRBD1 (5 bases). This CDR3 has 14 amino acids. CDR1 SGHTA and CDR2 FQGNSA come from the germline V gene. V was cut by 3 bases and J by 3 bases, with 9 bases left in between. The CDR3 loop is CASSFPGSNQPQHF. In nucleotides, the CDR3 is TGTGCCAGCAGCTTCCCAGGGTCCAATCAGCCCCAGCATTTT.

This clonotype showed up just a few times. This chain links TRBV11-1 with TRBJ2-3; D remains unclear. V was shortened by 1 base and J by 5 bases, with 22 bases between the two germline ends. The CDR3 loop spans 18 amino acids. Germline V CDR1 and CDR2: SGHAT, FQDESV (reference sequence). CDR3 in amino acids: CASSLDFSAARIGDTQYF. CDR3 coding DNA: TGTGCCAGCAGCTTAGACTTCTCGGCAGCAAGGATCGGAGATACGCAGTATTTT.

This clonotype was seen ten or more times. The genes are TRBV5-1 and TRBJ1-4; D is ambiguous. Germline values: CDR1 SGHRS, CDR2 YFSETQ. Trimming left V 0 bases short and J 4 bases short, with 7 bases between. This CDR3 comprises 14 residues. CDR3 protein: CASSLDSHNEKLFF. The CDR3 DNA follows: TGCGCCAGCAGCTTGGATTCGCATAATGAAAAACTGTTTTTT. Full variable domain (remainder filled in from reference TRBV5-1 and TRBJ1-4): KAGVTQTPRYLIKTRGQQVTLSCSPISGHRSVSWYQQTPGQGLQFLFEYFSETQRNKGNFPGRFSGRQFSNSRSEMNVSTLELGDSALYLCASSLDSHNEKLFFGSGTQLSVL.

This clonotype was seen repeatedly, ten times or more. J is TRBJ2-5 and V is TRBV12-3 or TRBV12-4, with TRBD1 matching 7 bases. The CDR3 is 15 amino acids. V lost 1 base, J lost 2 bases, and 4 bases stayed unmatched. DNA of the CDR3: TGTGCCAGCAGTTTAGTGAGGGGGCGACAAGAGACCCAGTACTTC. It yields the protein CASSLVRGRQETQYF.

This clonotype was seen only a few times. The V call is TRBV7-6, the J call TRBJ1-4, with a tentative D call TRBD1 (5 bases). CDR1 and CDR2 (germline): SGHVS, FNYEAQ. Trimming took off 2 bases at V and 8 bases at J, with 15 bases between the two ends. CDR3 length equals 15 residues. CDR3 DNA: TGTGCCAGCAGCTTACATCGCAGGAAGGGGGAAAAACTGTTTTTT. As protein: CASSLHRRKGEKLFF.

This clonotype was seen more than once but under ten times. The chain links TRBV15 to TRBJ2-3; 8 nucleotides line up with TRBD2. Losses at the gene ends were 7 bases for V and 1 base for J; bases not matched to a gene: 7. CDR1 LNHNV and CDR2 YYDKDF come from the germline V gene (reference sequence). This CDR3 has 15 residues. For the CDR3, the DNA is TGTGCCACCACACCCGGGGGGGCGCGCACAGATACGCAGTATTTT. The encoded protein is CATTPGGARTDTQYF.

This clonotype showed up many times. This chain connects TRBV28 to TRBJ2-7, with unresolved D. The CDR3 totals 12 residues. Germline V lookup: CDR1 MDHEN, CDR2 SYDVKM. With 3 bases removed from V and 0 bases from J, the gap between germline ends came to 3 bases. The CDR3 coding sequence is TGTGCCAGCAGTTTCCCCTCCTACGAGCAGTACTTC. Its translation is CASSFPSYEQYF.

Only a few counts were recorded for this clonotype. V gene TRBV30 combines with J gene TRBJ1-2; the D gene is possibly TRBD1 (5 bases). CDR1 is GTSNPN and CDR2 is SVGIG in the germline V gene (reference sequence). V dropped 1 base and J dropped 2 bases, with 11 bases sitting between them. The CDR3 extends over 14 amino acids. CDR3 loop: CAWSASTANYGYTF. The CDR3 DNA sequence: TGTGCCTGGAGTGCGTCGACAGCCAACTATGGCTACACCTTC.

The DNA for the CDR3 is TGCAGCGTTGTTTCAGGGGCTGATGGCTACACCTTC. Translation gives CSVVSGADGYTF. The genes are TRBV29-1 and TRBJ1-2; D is possibly TRBD1 (6 bases). Trimming removed 4 bases from V and 6 bases from J, with 12 bases in between. The CDR3 contains 12 residues. The germline V gene encodes CDR1 SQVTM and CDR2 ANQGSEA.

This clonotype has at least ten counts. The chain uses TRBV20-1 and TRBJ2-2; D remains ambiguous. The CDR3 runs 15 residues. The V and J ends lost 3 bases and 0 bases respectively, with 11 bases between them. Germline V lookup: CDR1 DFQATT, CDR2 SNEGSKA (reference sequence). The CDR3 here is CSASGMHANTGELFF. The CDR3 DNA reads TGCAGTGCTAGCGGCATGCATGCGAACACCGGGGAGCTGTTTTTT.

This clonotype occurred many times. The chain joins TRBV12-3 or TRBV12-4 to TRBJ1-1; D is uncertain. The ends were cut back, 5 bases at V and 9 bases at J, with 1 base in the middle. The CDR3 runs to 8 residues. This CDR3 is CASSKAFF. The CDR3 nucleotides read TGTGCCAGCAGTAAAGCTTTCTTT.